The clone carrying this TCR beta chain has only a few counts. Its antigen is still unknown. Reverse transcription of extracted RNA yielded cDNA, which provided the sequencing template. TCRdb's copy holds only in-frame clones and misses some; the assay was immunoSEQ multiplex PCR. The profile shows 80,000 to 100,000 clones, nearly 45% of them singletons. From alopecia areata patients, lesional scalp punch biopsies and peripheral blood were collected. The record originates from a study of CD8+ T cells in alopecia areata. This CDR3 comprises 14 residues. Germline-derived CDR1 and CDR2 are SQVTM and ANQGSEA. V lost 2 bases and J 3 bases, leaving 12 bases between the germline ends. Study-level findings and limits: Affected scalp, especially in alopecia totalis/universalis, had a higher clonality than normal scalp did.

The receptor comes from a human donor with alopecia areata. The sequencing input was CD4+ T cells sorted from blood. This chain uses TRBV29-1 with TRBJ2-3; D gene ambiguous. The CDR3 reads CSVETNWGTDTQYF. The CDR3 DNA follows: TGCAGCGTTGAAACGAACTGGGGTACAGATACGCAGTATTTT.